The 32 T cell receptor beta chains presented below share a single source sample, sequenced in a study of pediatric ulcerative colitis. Sequencing used immunoSEQ multiplex PCR; TCRdb keeps in-frame clones, though not all of them. This table holds tens of thousands of clones, around 75% found once. One to two pinch biopsies were taken from the rectum during colonoscopy. The sample consisted of gut tissue. Source of these receptors: a boy under 18 with severe ulcerative colitis.

The rearrangement links TRBV19 to TRBJ2-7, with D maybe TRBD1 (8 bases). Germline loops: CDR1 LNHDA, CDR2 SQIVND (reference sequence). This CDR3 region has 14 residues. V lost 5 bases to trimming and J lost 1 base, with 12 bases between them. CDR3 sequence reads: CASSSQGGSYEQYF. The CDR3 DNA follows: TGTGCCAGTAGTTCACAGGGGGGGTCCTACGAGCAGTACTTC.

V usage is TRBV18 and J usage is TRBJ1-6, with a possible D match to TRBD1 (6 bases). Trimming left V 3 bases short and J 5 bases short, with 11 bases between. Germline CDR1 reads KGHSH; CDR2 reads LQKENI. The CDR3 contains 15 residues. CDR3 sequence: CASSPLRQDNSPLHF. The CDR3 DNA is TGTGCCAGCTCACCCCTCCGACAGGATAATTCACCCCTCCACTTT.

The chain uses TRBV5-4 and TRBJ1-6; the match to TRBD1 covers 8 bases. The CDR3 covers 16 residues. Germline CDR1 SGHNT, CDR2 YYREEE (reference sequence). J gave up 10 bases and V 1 base, and 10 bases lay outside the gene matches. CDR3 residues: CASSLSGGAFWSPLHF. CDR3 DNA sequence: TGTGCCAGCAGCTTGTCAGGGGGCGCTTTTTGGTCACCCCTCCACTTT.

This clone appeared once. V and J are TRBV7-9 and TRBJ2-1; D perhaps matches TRBD2 (6 bases). The V and J ends lost 3 bases and 10 bases respectively, with 19 bases between them. The length of the CDR3 is 15 residues. CDR1 SEHNR and CDR2 FQNEAQ come from the germline V gene (reference sequence). The CDR3, as DNA: TGTGCCAGCAGCTTTGGAGGGCATGGCCGGTCCGAGCAGTTCTTC. As protein: CASSFGGHGRSEQFF.

As DNA, the CDR3 is TGTGCCAGTAGTACCGATTGGGGGGAGGCTCAGCCCCAGCATTTT. It yields the protein CASSTDWGEAQPQHF. The rearrangement joins TRBV19 to TRBJ1-5, with D perhaps matching TRBD1 (5 bases). V was shortened by 4 bases and J by 6 bases, with 16 bases between the two germline ends. Germline CDR1 is LNHDA and CDR2 is SQIVND (reference sequence). The CDR3 covers 15 residues.

Comments on this clone: One end of the junction is discordant with germline, which a read error may explain. This chain links TRBV5-6 with TRBJ2-3; the match to TRBD2 covers 14 bases. The CDR3 runs 16 residues. Germline V CDR1 and CDR2: SGHDT, YYEEEE. The DNA for the CDR3 is TGTGCCAGCAGTTTGGGACTAGCGGGGGCGAAAGATACGCAGTATTTT. Its translation is CASSLGLAGAKDTQYF.

The rearrangement joins TRBV7-6 to TRBJ2-3; the D gene is possibly TRBD1 (5 bases). This CDR3 is 15 amino acids long. V shed 4 bases and J shed 6 bases, with 17 bases lying between them. The germline V gene encodes CDR1 SGHVS and CDR2 FNYEAQ. CDR3 nucleotide sequence: TGTGCCAGCAGCTGGAGAGACAGCGAGGAGGATACGCAGTATTTT. Translated: CASSWRDSEEDTQYF. Looking up the rest from reference TRBV7-6 and TRBJ2-3 gives the full variable domain: GAGVSQSPRYKVTKRGQDVALRCDPISGHVSLYWYRQALGQGPEFLTYFNYEAQQDKSGLPNDRFSAERPEGSISTLTIQRTEQRDSAMYRCASSWRDSEEDTQYFGPGTRLTVL.

The V gene is TRBV5-1, the J gene TRBJ2-1; the D gene is possibly TRBD2 (5 bases). Trimming removed 0 bases at V and 8 bases at J, with 15 bases between. Germline V lookup: CDR1 SGHRS, CDR2 YFSETQ. The CDR3 runs to 15 residues. The CDR3 DNA reads TGCGCCAGCAGCTTGGGTGCGGGTTTGGTCGATGAGCAGTTCTTC. Encoded protein: CASSLGAGLVDEQFF. Full variable domain (remainder filled in from reference TRBV5-1 and TRBJ2-1): KAGVTQTPRYLIKTRGQQVTLSCSPISGHRSVSWYQQTPGQGLQFLFEYFSETQRNKGNFPGRFSGRQFSNSRSEMNVSTLELGDSALYLCASSLGAGLVDEQFFGPGTRLTVL.

This clone was recorded a few times. The V and J genes are TRBV4-1 and TRBJ2-2; a weak D match, TRBD1 (7 bases). CDR3 length equals 17 residues. From germline, CDR1 is MGHRA and CDR2 YSYEKL. V shed 6 bases and J shed 4 bases, with 21 bases lying between them. The CDR3 protein is CASRTDGGGAGTGELFF. DNA of the CDR3: TGCGCCAGCAGGACAGACGGAGGGGGCGCGGGCACCGGGGAGCTGTTTTTT.

This chain joins TRBV28 and TRBJ1-1; D is perhaps TRBD1 (5 bases). The CDR3 runs 16 residues. Per the germline V gene, CDR1 is MDHEN and CDR2 is SYDVKM. The V end lost 3 bases, the J end lost 0 bases, and 14 bases lay between the germline ends. The CDR3 here is CASSLLGGRLNTEAFF. In nucleotides, the CDR3 is TGTGCCAGCAGTTTGCTGGGGGGTCGTTTGAACACTGAAGCTTTCTTT.

CDR3 DNA sequence: TGCAGCGTTGCTTCGGTAGTGGGGGAAGTAGATACGCAGTATTTT. It codes for CSVASVVGEVDTQYF. This chain links TRBV29-1 with TRBJ2-3; D is tentatively TRBD1 or TRBD2 (5 bases each). V lost 4 bases to trimming and J lost 5 bases, with 19 bases between them. The CDR3 runs 15 residues. Per the germline V gene, CDR1 is SQVTM and CDR2 is ANQGSEA.

This rearrangement joins TRBV18 to TRBJ1-2; no clear D gene. CDR3 length equals 18 residues. Trimming stripped 2 bases from V and 4 bases from J, with 23 bases between. The germline V gene encodes CDR1 KGHSH and CDR2 LQKENI. This CDR3 reads CASSPEPGRTTLGYGYTF. In DNA form, the CDR3 reads TGTGCCAGCTCACCAGAACCGGGCCGAACTACTTTGGGCTATGGCTACACCTTC. Filled out from reference TRBV18 and TRBJ1-2, the complete variable domain reads NAGVMQNPRHLVRRRGQEARLRCSPMKGHSHVYWYRQLPEEGLKFMVYLQKENIIDESGMPKERFSAEFPKEGPSILRIQQVVRGDSAAYFCASSPEPGRTTLGYGYTFGSGTRLTVV.

The V call is TRBV29-1, the J call TRBJ1-1, with D maybe TRBD1 (5 bases). V was cut by 6 bases and J by 6 bases, with 20 bases left in between. This CDR3 region has 14 residues. Germline assignment: CDR1 SQVTM and CDR2 ANQGSEA. The CDR3 sequence: CSVQDNINFAEAFF. CDR3 DNA sequence: TGCAGCGTCCAGGACAACATTAATTTCGCTGAAGCTTTCTTT. The full variable domain, rest sourced from reference TRBV29-1 and TRBJ1-1, is SAVISQKPSRDICQRGTSLTIQCQVDSQVTMMFWYRQQPGQSLTLIATANQGSEATYESGFVIDKFPISRPNLTFSTLTVSNMSPEDSSIYLCSVQDNINFAEAFFGQGTRLTVV.

This clone was recorded only once. The chain uses TRBV7-2 and TRBJ1-6; possible D gene TRBD1, 5 bases. The CDR3 totals 16 residues. V gave up 1 base and J gave up 7 bases, with 14 bases separating them. Germline CDR1 SGHTA, CDR2 FQGNSA. The CDR3 DNA reads as TGTGCCAGCAGCTTAGGTGTCGGGGGTACGAATTCACCCCTCCACTTT. The encoded protein is CASSLGVGGTNSPLHF.

The rearrangement joins TRBV6-1 to TRBJ1-4; 10 nucleotides align to TRBD1. The germline gives CDR1 MNHNS, CDR2 SASEGT. After removal of 6 bases from V and 10 bases from J, the junction contained 5 bases not matched to a gene. The CDR3 covers 13 residues. The chain's CDR3 is CASRTGQGGKLFF. CDR3 DNA sequence: TGTGCCAGCAGGACCGGACAGGGGGGAAAACTGTTTTTT.

This clone was counted between two and nine times. CDR3 region: CSVELGDTQYF. The CDR3 DNA sequence: TGCAGCGTTGAGCTCGGGGATACGCAGTATTTT. This chain connects TRBV29-1 to TRBJ2-3; no reliable D call. This CDR3 is 11 amino acids long. CDR1 and CDR2 (germline): SQVTM, ANQGSEA. The V gene lost 3 bases and the J gene lost 6 bases, with 7 bases spanning the gap.

Only one count was recorded for this clone. The chain has TRBV6-5 and TRBJ1-1, with D unclear. V lost 4 bases to trimming and J lost 6 bases, with 15 bases between them. Germline lookup yields CDR1 MNHEY and CDR2 SVGAGI. The CDR3 contains 14 residues. The DNA of the CDR3 is TGTGCCAGCAGTTCGTTCCAGGTTTGGTCTGAAGCTTTCTTT. Translation: CASSSFQVWSEAFF.

The chain combines TRBV6-1 with TRBJ2-7; TRBD1 matches 9 bases. V was pared by 5 bases and J by 6 bases, with 5 bases of the junction left unmatched. CDR3 length equals 13 residues. Looked up from germline, CDR1 is MNHNS and CDR2 is SASEGT. The CDR3 loop is CASSPGTGTEQYF. DNA of the CDR3: TGTGCCAGCAGTCCCGGGACAGGGACCGAGCAGTACTTC.

V is TRBV29-1 and J is TRBJ2-3; D unresolved. Trimming left V 0 bases short and J 0 bases short, with 7 bases between. The germline V gene has CDR1 SQVTM and CDR2 ANQGSEA. The CDR3 is 14 amino acids. DNA of the CDR3: TGCAGCGTTGAAGATCCCGCTAGCACAGATACGCAGTATTTT. This gives the protein CSVEDPASTDTQYF.

This chain links TRBV15 with TRBJ1-4; D perhaps matches TRBD1 (5 bases). Trimming left V 0 bases short and J 2 bases short, with 7 bases between. CDR1 and CDR2 (germline): LNHNV, YYDKDF (reference sequence). This CDR3 region has 15 residues. CDR3 in DNA: TGTGCCACCAGCAGAGAGGGGGGGACTAATGAAAAACTGTTTTTT. Protein sequence: CATSREGGTNEKLFF. Supplemented by reference TRBV15 and TRBJ1-4, the full variable domain reads DAMVIQNPRYQVTQFGKPVTLSCSQTLNHNVMYWYQQKSSQAPKLLFHYYDKDFNNEADTPDNFQSRRPNTSFCFLDIRSPGLGDTAMYLCATSREGGTNEKLFFGSGTQLSVL.

This chain joins TRBV4-1 and TRBJ2-7, with D possibly being TRBD1 (5 bases). This CDR3 is built from 17 residues. Trimming shortened V by 2 bases and J by 0 bases, and 17 bases separated the two germline ends. Germline V gives CDR1 MGHRA, CDR2 YSYEKL. This CDR3 reads CASSQSLATVSSYEQYF. The DNA for the CDR3 is TGCGCCAGCAGCCAAAGTCTTGCGACAGTCTCCTCCTACGAGCAGTACTTC.

The chain links TRBV5-1 to TRBJ1-5, with a tentative D call TRBD1 (5 bases). The CDR3 has 16 amino acids. The germline V gene has CDR1 SGHRS and CDR2 YFSETQ. Deletions cut 6 bases from V and 0 bases from J, with 16 bases between. The CDR3 sequence: CASILKPGFSNQPQHF. The CDR3 nucleotides are TGCGCCAGCATCTTAAAACCAGGGTTTAGCAATCAGCCCCAGCATTTT.

The rearrangement uses TRBV20-1 and TRBJ2-1; D call uncertain. The CDR3 covers 11 residues. V lost 3 bases and J lost 5, with 5 bases in between. Germline CDR1 and CDR2: DFQATT and SNEGSKA (reference sequence). Written as DNA, the CDR3 is TGCAGTGCTAGCTCAGACAATGAGCAGTTCTTC. Translation gives CSASSDNEQFF.

CDR3: CASTAFWEEDTEAFF. Written as DNA, the CDR3 is TGTGCCAGCACCGCCTTTTGGGAAGAGGACACTGAAGCTTTCTTT. The chain recombines TRBV6-5 with TRBJ1-1; D is undetermined. The germline CDR1 and CDR2 sequences are MNHEY and SVGAGI. The CDR3 is 15 amino acids. Trimming pared 7 bases from V and 3 bases from J, leaving 18 bases between.

V gene TRBV5-1 combines with J gene TRBJ1-1; TRBD1 aligns across 7 bases. Unmatched junction bases numbered 4, after V lost 4 bases and J lost 1 base. CDR3 length: 14 amino acids. Germline values: CDR1 SGHRS, CDR2 YFSETQ. CDR3: CASSRGQQNTEAFF. As DNA, the CDR3 is TGCGCCAGCAGCCGGGGACAGCAGAACACTGAAGCTTTCTTT. Full variable domain (remainder filled in from reference TRBV5-1 and TRBJ1-1): KAGVTQTPRYLIKTRGQQVTLSCSPISGHRSVSWYQQTPGQGLQFLFEYFSETQRNKGNFPGRFSGRQFSNSRSEMNVSTLELGDSALYLCASSRGQQNTEAFFGQGTRLTVV.

CDR3: CASSPHQPNMYEQYF. In DNA, the CDR3 is TGTGCCAGCAGCCCCCACCAGCCCAACATGTACGAGCAGTACTTC. The chain links TRBV9 to TRBJ2-7; D is undetermined. The CDR3 contains 15 residues. Trimming stripped 4 bases from V and 4 bases from J, with 18 bases between. Germline CDR1 is SGDLS and CDR2 is YYNGEE.

The rearrangement uses TRBV18 and TRBJ2-7; D is ambiguous. The length of the CDR3 is 11 residues. The V gene's germline CDR1 is KGHSH and CDR2 LQKENI. Between the trimmed V and J ends, which lost 6 bases and 4 bases, there was a span of 7 bases. The CDR3 sequence is CASSPGYEQYF. The DNA of the CDR3 is TGTGCCAGCTCCCCTGGGTACGAGCAGTACTTC.

This sequence joins TRBV30 and TRBJ2-2; D is unresolved. V was trimmed by 4 bases and J by 6 bases, leaving 9 bases between them. Germline CDR1 is GTSNPN and CDR2 is SVGIG (reference sequence). The CDR3 has 12 residues. The CDR3 bases are TGTGCCTGGACAGATTTAGCCGGGGAGCTGTTTTTT. Amino acids: CAWTDLAGELFF.

This clone was observed once. The CDR3 does not close with the conserved phenylalanine or tryptophan, likely indicating a read error. This rearrangement joins TRBV2 to TRBJ1-6; D gene uncertain. The CDR3 has 13 residues. Germline CDR1 SNHLY, CDR2 FYNNEI. Trimming shortened V by 6 bases and J by 9 bases, and 12 bases separated the two germline ends. The CDR3 DNA reads TGTGCCAGCAGGGTTGATTATGTTTCACCCCTCCACCTT. It codes for CASRVDYVSPLHL.

The chain uses TRBV11-3 and TRBJ1-1, with D possibly being TRBD1 (6 bases). The CDR3 is 13 residues long. Trimming cost V 5 bases and J 5 bases, with 12 bases left between them. CDR1 SGHNT and CDR2 YENEEA come from the germline V gene. This CDR3 is CASSPTGGTEAFF. CDR3 bases: TGTGCCAGCAGCCCGACAGGTGGAACTGAAGCTTTCTTT.

The V call is TRBV14, the J call TRBJ2-7; tentatively, D is TRBD1 (5 bases). With 1 base removed from V and 5 bases from J, the gap between germline ends came to 24 bases. Germline V gene sequence: CDR1 SGHDN, CDR2 FVKESK. The CDR3 is 18 amino acids. The CDR3 nucleotides are TGTGCCAGCAGCCAAGGGAGACGACAGAAGGGGATTATAGACGAGCAGTACTTC. The encoded protein is CASSQGRRQKGIIDEQYF. Variable domain in full (rest from reference TRBV14 and TRBJ2-7): EAGVTQFPSHSVIEKGQTVTLRCDPISGHDNLYWYRRVMGKEIKFLLHFVKESKQDESGMPNNRFLAERTGGTYSTLKVQPAELEDSGVYFCASSQGRRQKGIIDEQYFGPGTRLTVT.

V and J are TRBV6-5 and TRBJ2-7; D is possibly TRBD2 (6 bases). Germline V gene data show CDR1 as MNHEY and CDR2 as SVGAGI. This CDR3 contains 15 residues. Deletions cut 0 bases from V and 2 bases from J, with 11 bases between. The CDR3 loop reads CASSYSEGSTYEQYF. The CDR3 bases are TGTGCCAGCAGTTACTCGGAGGGTAGTACCTACGAGCAGTACTTC.